This record covers a single T cell receptor beta chain. Its antigen is not identified. The data were taken from a study of Graves' ophthalmopathy and Graves' hyperthyroidism. Study-wide points: In blood appeared most of the expanded thyroid clonotypes whose frequency exceeded 0.001.

The sequenced template was RNA, covering the TCR beta CDR3 region. The first round was an RT-PCR with HTBI primers, and the second round was a multiplex PCR. TCRdb fed the multiplex PCR reads into MiXCR, producing one record per CDR3 protein. The data show 200,000 to 250,000 distinct CDR3 sequences, with approximately 21% seen just once and 43% held by the top ten. Ophthalmopathy in the donors was of moderate-to-severe activity, with CAS ≥3, NOSPECS ≥4 and duration under 3 months. The diagnostic workup employed clinical symptoms, serum thyroxine, TRAb, thyroid ultrasound and orbital computed tomography. Someone took the PBMCs out of approximately 10 ml of fresh peripheral blood. This sequence was found in a woman in her 50s with Graves' ophthalmopathy. The sample comprised peripheral blood.

Here the CDR3 reads CASTPAGISYEQYF. As DNA, the CDR3 is TGTGCCAGCACCCCGGCGGGTATCTCCTACGAGCAGTACTTC. The chain joins TRBV12-3 or TRBV12-4 to TRBJ2-7; D might be TRBD2 (5 bases). V lost 7 bases to trimming and J lost 0 bases, with 13 bases between them. CDR3 length: 14 amino acids.